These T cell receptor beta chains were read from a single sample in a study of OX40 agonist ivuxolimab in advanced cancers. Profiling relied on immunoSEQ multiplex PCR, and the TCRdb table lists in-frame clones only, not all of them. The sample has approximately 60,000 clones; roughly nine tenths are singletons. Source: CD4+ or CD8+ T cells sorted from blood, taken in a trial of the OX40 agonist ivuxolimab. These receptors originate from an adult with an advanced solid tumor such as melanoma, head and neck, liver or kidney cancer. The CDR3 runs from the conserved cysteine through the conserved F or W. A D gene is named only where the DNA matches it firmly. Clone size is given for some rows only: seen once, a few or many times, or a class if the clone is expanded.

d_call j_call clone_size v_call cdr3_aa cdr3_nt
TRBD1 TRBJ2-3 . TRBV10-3 CAISPTGLTDTQYF TGTGCCATCAGCCCGACAGGGCTCACAGATACGCAGTATTTT
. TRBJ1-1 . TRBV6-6 CASTRGWTEAFF TGTGCCAGCACCAGGGGATGGACTGAAGCTTTCTTT
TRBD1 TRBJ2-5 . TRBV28 CASRTPGTGSREQYF TGTGCCAGCAGAACCCCCGGGACAGGGTCTCGGGAGCAGTACTTC
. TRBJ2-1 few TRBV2 CASDSAGDGEQFF TGTGCCAGCGACAGTGCGGGCGACGGTGAGCAGTTCTTC
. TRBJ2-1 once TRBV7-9 CASTPSRTAYNEQFF TGTGCCAGCACCCCTTCCAGGACAGCCTACAATGAGCAGTTCTTC
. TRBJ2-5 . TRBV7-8 CASSLDRETQYF TGTGCCAGCAGCTTAGATCGGGAGACCCAGTACTTC
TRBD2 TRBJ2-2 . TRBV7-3 CASSPSGRLTGELFF TGTGCCAGCAGCCCTAGCGGGAGGTTGACCGGGGAGCTGTTTTTT
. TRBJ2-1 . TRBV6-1 CASKGAVGRRGKFF TGTGCCAGCAAAGGAGCAGTTGGGCGGAGGGGGAAGTTCTTC
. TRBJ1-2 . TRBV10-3 CAISEQASNGYTF TGTGCCATCAGTGAACAGGCTAGTAACGGCTACACCTTC
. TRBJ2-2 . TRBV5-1 CASSLRGSTGELFF TGCGCCAGCAGCTTGCGGGGGTCTACCGGGGAGCTGTTTTTT
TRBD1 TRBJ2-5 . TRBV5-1 CASSGDRRETQYF TGCGCCAGCAGCGGGGACAGGAGAGAGACCCAGTACTTC
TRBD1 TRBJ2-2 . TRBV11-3 CASSSQGGGTGELFF TGTGCCAGCAGCTCCCAAGGGGGCGGCACCGGGGAGCTGTTTTTT
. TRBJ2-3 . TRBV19 CASSIDLRAYTDTQYF TGTGCCAGTAGTATAGATCTGAGGGCTTACACAGATACGCAGTATTTT
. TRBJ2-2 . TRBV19 CASHRVSGELFF TGTGCCAGTCATAGGGTCTCCGGGGAGCTGTTTTTT
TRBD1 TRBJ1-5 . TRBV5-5 CASSTTGNSNQPQHF TGTGCCAGCAGCACGACAGGGAATAGCAATCAGCCCCAGCATTTT
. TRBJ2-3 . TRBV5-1 CASSLGSAKDTQYF TGCGCCAGCAGCTTGGGGAGTGCAAAAGATACGCAGTATTTT
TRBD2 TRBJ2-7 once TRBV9 CASSVALAGGEQYF TGTGCCAGCAGCGTAGCCCTAGCGGGAGGCGAGCAGTACTTC
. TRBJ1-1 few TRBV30 CAWSRQTNTEAFF TGTGCCTGGAGTCGACAGACGAACACTGAAGCTTTCTTT
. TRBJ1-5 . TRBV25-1 CASSDRAGHNQPQHF TGTGCCAGCAGTGATCGGGCAGGACATAATCAGCCCCAGCATTTT
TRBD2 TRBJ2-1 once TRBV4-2 CASSQEGLAGVNEQFF TGTGCCAGCAGCCAAGAGGGACTAGCGGGAGTCAATGAGCAGTTCTTC
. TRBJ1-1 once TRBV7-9 CASSPPGGNTEAFF TGTGCCAGCAGCCCACCCGGGGGGAACACTGAAGCTTTCTTT
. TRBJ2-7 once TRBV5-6 CASSSQGLGYVQYEQYF TGTGCCAGCAGCTCCCAGGGCTTGGGTTACGTTCAATACGAGCAGTACTTC
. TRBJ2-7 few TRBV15 CATRDPGGGTYGEQYF TGTGCCACCAGGGATCCCGGAGGAGGTACCTACGGCGAGCAGTACTTC
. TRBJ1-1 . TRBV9 CASSVGTANEAFF TGTGCCAGCAGCGTAGGTACAGCTAATGAAGCTTTCTTT
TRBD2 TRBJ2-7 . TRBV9 CASSVGTSGRSSGQYF TGTGCCAGCAGCGTAGGGACTAGCGGGAGGTCTTCAGGGCAGTACTTC
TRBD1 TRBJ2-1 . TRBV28 CASRTGGGNEQFF TGTGCCAGCAGGACAGGGGGTGGCAATGAGCAGTTCTTC
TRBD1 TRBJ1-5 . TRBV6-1 CASSWTGVNQPQHF TGTGCCAGCAGTTGGACAGGGGTCAATCAGCCCCAGCATTTT
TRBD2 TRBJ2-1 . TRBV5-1 CASSPSSGRDYNEQFF TGCGCCAGCAGCCCGAGTAGCGGGAGGGACTACAATGAGCAGTTCTTC